The clone carrying this T cell receptor (beta chain) was recorded a few times. As yet, its antigen is unknown. At one end the junction does not follow the germline gene, possibly because of a read error. The record originates from a study of post-analysis software for immune sequencing data. Overall study results and limits: In multiple sclerosis, normalized Chao1 diversity was significantly below that of controls. By F measure, samples from a shared preparation batch strongly co-clustered. Controls had lower frequencies than patients of about 5 TRBV segments, which included TRBV5-6, TRBV5-1 and TRBV20-1.

Germline CDR1 KGHDR, CDR2 SFDVKD. The CDR3 extends over 19 amino acids. Unique molecular identifiers were carried by the TCR beta cDNA libraries. There were about 1 to 10 million T cells, and about 500,000 cDNA molecules came from them. TCRdb reprocessed the PCR reads with MiXCR, giving one entry per CDR3 protein. This sample has about 760,000 distinct CDR3 sequences; 30% occur once, and the top ten carry 0.56%. The chain has TRBV24-1 and TRBJ2-3; TRBD2 matches 10 bases. The receptor was isolated from a girl aged 10-17 years with multiple sclerosis. Sequencing was performed on blood. This CDR3 reads CATSDSRHGLAASTDAQYF. For the CDR3, the DNA is TGTGCCACCAGTGACTCCCGACACGGACTAGCGGCTAGCACAGATGCGCAGTATTTT.